This T cell receptor beta chain was observed in a study of T-cell memory formation after mild COVID-19. In germline, CDR1 is MGHRA, CDR2 YSYEKL. Between the trimmed V and J ends, which lost 5 bases and 3 bases, there was a span of 22 bases. The CDR3 runs to 18 residues. Study-level results: Among clones peaking at day 37 in the second wave, SARS-CoV-2 specificity remained unconfirmed. Mainly in CM and EM were contracting CD4+ clones; CD8+ were in EMRA.

A remark on this clonotype: Its antigen is not known.

Barcoded TCR alpha and TCR beta cDNA libraries with UMIs came from 5'RACE using constant-segment primers. TCRdb analysed the 5' RACE reads with MiXCR anew, one entry per CDR3 protein. The data contain about 350,000 distinct CDR3 sequences, roughly 13% of them singletons. This TCR was recovered from a man in his late teens or twenties who had mild COVID-19 (a few samples of this study predate the infection). Cell type and time point are not known. The chain employs TRBV4-1 and TRBJ2-2, with D perhaps TRBD1 (6 bases). Sequences were obtained from PBMCs or a T cell subset sorted from them (not recorded which). CDR3 region: CASSFRDTASLDTGELFF. CDR3 nucleotide sequence: TGCGCCAGCAGCTTCCGGGACACTGCTAGTTTGGACACCGGGGAGCTGTTTTTT.